This TCR beta chain was recorded in a study of OX40 agonist ivuxolimab in advanced cancers. Study-level background: An agonistic anti-OX40 (CD134) antibody, ivuxolimab, was used to treat the patients. Overall study results and limits: Researchers report that CD8+ T cells had, on average, more expanded clones than CD4+.

Systemic immunosuppression or a history of autoimmune disease excluded patients. V was pared by 5 bases and J by 0 bases, with 14 bases between. The CDR3 is 15 amino acids. In germline, CDR1 is SGHRS, CDR2 YFSETQ. Assay: immunoSEQ multiplex PCR; the TCRdb copy retains only in-frame clones and omits some. The sample gives tens of thousands of clones, 70% to 90% of which show up once; roughly 9.7% is in the top ten. Concerning this clone: Its antigen is undetermined.

This chain connects TRBV5-1 to TRBJ2-5; D may be TRBD1 or TRBD2 (5 bases each). The source is an adult with an advanced solid tumor such as melanoma, head and neck, liver or kidney cancer. Sample: CD4+ or CD8+ T cells sorted from blood, taken in a trial of the OX40 agonist ivuxolimab. CDR3 sequence: CASRGETVHQETQYF. The CDR3 bases are TGCGCCAGCAGGGGGGAGACAGTGCACCAAGAGACCCAGTACTTC.